These 10 T cell receptor beta chains were all obtained from the same sample, sequenced in a study of cytomegalovirus exposure and HLA in healthy donors. PCR involved 60 Vbeta and 13 Jbeta primers. Only in-frame clones appear in the TCRdb table, and some are missing; sequencing was by immunoSEQ multiplex PCR. This table has about 83,000 clones, about 79% appearing once. The sequenced sample consisted of PBMCs. Receptor source: a man aged 18 to 29 in good health and CMV-seropositive.

The count of this clone is one. This chain joins TRBV10-2 and TRBJ2-4, with 11 bases that match TRBD2. CDR3 length: 15 residues. Germline values: CDR1 WSHSY, CDR2 SAAADI. Trimming removed 7 bases from V and 8 bases from J; junction bases left unmatched: 10. Written as DNA, the CDR3 is TGCGCCAGCACGACCGTAACTAGCGGGAGATACATTCAGTACTTC. Its translation: CASTTVTSGRYIQYF.

V gene TRBV4-1 combines with J gene TRBJ2-1; the match to TRBD2 covers 9 bases. V gave up 4 bases and J gave up 2 bases; unmatched junction bases: 9. Germline-derived CDR1 and CDR2 are MGHRA and YSYEKL. This CDR3 has 17 residues. This CDR3 reads CASSPLLRGGAYNEQFF. For the CDR3, the DNA is TGCGCCAGCAGCCCTCTCTTGCGGGGGGGGGCCTACAATGAGCAGTTCTTC.

The gene calls are TRBV18 and TRBJ2-7; 8 bases match TRBD2. CDR3 length equals 14 residues. Germline CDR1 and CDR2: KGHSH and LQKENI. J gave up 2 bases and V 3 bases, and 3 bases lay outside the gene matches. The DNA of the CDR3 is TGTGCCAGCTCACCGTCCGGGAGGGCCTACGAGCAGTACTTC. It translates to CASSPSGRAYEQYF.

The rearrangement uses TRBV29-1 and TRBJ1-3; D gene uncertain. V lost 3 bases, J lost 0 bases, and 3 bases lay in between. Germline loops: CDR1 SQVTM, CDR2 ANQGSEA. The CDR3 totals 12 residues. The CDR3 DNA reads as TGCAGCGTTGAGAGCTCTGGAAACACCATATATTTT. Amino acid sequence: CSVESSGNTIYF.

The chain joins TRBV6-5 to TRBJ1-1; D call uncertain. V was clipped by 0 bases and J by 7 bases, with 12 bases between them. The CDR3 contains 14 residues. Germline-derived CDR1 and CDR2 are MNHEY and SVGAGI. In DNA, the CDR3 is TGTGCCAGCAGTTACTCGATGGGGAGGGATGAAGCTTTCTTT. Its translation is CASSYSMGRDEAFF.

The CDR3 region has the DNA TGTGTGTATCCGGAGAGCTCCTACAATGAGCAGTTCTTC. Translation: CVYPESSYNEQFF. The J gene is TRBJ2-1, the V gene TRBV28, with D unresolved. The CDR3 has 13 residues. The germline V gene encodes CDR1 MDHEN and CDR2 SYDVKM.

The rearrangement joins TRBV28 to TRBJ1-1; TRBD1 is a possible D gene (5 bases). The CDR3 consists of 14 residues. The germline V gene encodes CDR1 MDHEN and CDR2 SYDVKM. Trimming shortened V by 3 bases and J by 0 bases, and 8 bases separated the two germline ends. This CDR3 reads CASSFQGMNTEAFF. DNA of the CDR3: TGTGCCAGCAGTTTCCAGGGTATGAACACTGAAGCTTTCTTT.

The rearrangement links TRBV5-4 to TRBJ2-3, with 9 bases lining up with TRBD2. Germline V gives CDR1 SGHNT, CDR2 YYREEE (reference sequence). This CDR3 comprises 14 residues. The V gene end was trimmed by 4 bases and the J gene end by 3 bases; junction bases not matched to a gene: 3. CDR3 in DNA: TGTGCCAGCAGCACGGGACTAGCAACAGATACGCAGTATTTT. It translates to CASSTGLATDTQYF.

J is TRBJ2-2 and V is TRBV10-3; 8 bases fit TRBD1. CDR3 length equals 15 residues. V lost 3 bases and J lost 7; bases outside the gene matches: 7. In germline, CDR1 is ENHRY, CDR2 SYGVKD. The CDR3 bases are TGTGCCATCAGTGAACGACAGGGGAATGTCGGGGAGCTGTTTTTT. Translating gives CAISERQGNVGELFF.

The chain couples TRBV28 to TRBJ2-7, with D possibly being TRBD2 (5 bases). Trimming took 8 bases from V and 1 from J, leaving 18 bases between them. The CDR3 contains 15 residues. The germline V gene encodes CDR1 MDHEN and CDR2 SYDVKM. The DNA for the CDR3 is TGTGCCAGCGCATCAACTAAGCGGAAATCCTACGAGCAGTACTTC. This gives the protein CASASTKRKSYEQYF. Full variable domain (rest looked up from reference TRBV28 and TRBJ2-7): DVKVTQSSRYLVKRTGEKVFLECVQDMDHENMFWYRQDPGLGLRLIYFSYDVKMKEKGDIPEGYSVSREKKERFSLILESASTNQTSMYLCASASTKRKSYEQYFGPGTRLTVT.